The clone carrying this T cell receptor (beta chain) showed up many times. The antigen is not known. Via MiXCR, TCRdb re-called the 5' RACE reads, giving one row per CDR3 protein. The sample consists of around 67,000 distinct CDR3 sequences, 12% of them appearing once. These data originate in a study of early T cells in non-severe SARS-CoV-2 infection. Points from the study as a whole: Reliance on VDJdb matching favored anti-spike CD8 responses; private and CD4 specificities were missed.

With 4 bases removed from V and 0 bases from J, the gap between germline ends came to 14 bases. The CDR3 is 16 residues long. In germline, CDR1 is SGHTA, CDR2 FQGNSA. This receptor was taken from an adult who was a healthcare worker with PCR-confirmed SARS-CoV-2 infection or an uninfected control (not recorded which). This sequence joins TRBV7-2 and TRBJ2-3; D gene uncertain. Input material: whole blood. CDR3 DNA sequence: TGTGCCAGCAGCTCTATTGGCGCAGCGAGCACAGATACGCAGTATTTT. Its translation is CASSSIGAASTDTQYF.